This T cell receptor beta chain is from a study of blood T cells in healthy people across ages. General study points: A roughly linear age-dependent decrease characterized TCR beta diversity per million T cells.

Between the trimmed V and J ends, which lost 1 base and 4 bases, there was a span of 11 bases. Germline loops: CDR1 SGHVS, CDR2 FNYEAQ. The length of the CDR3 is 14 residues. Concerning this clonotype: Its antigen remains unidentified.

A second PCR, run for roughly 7 to 11 cycles, used a sample-barcoded 5' primer plus a J-beta primer mix. Each of the cDNA molecules was tagged by a template-switch adaptor with 12 random nucleotides. MiXCR, applied by TCRdb to the 5' RACE reads, yields one record per CDR3 protein. In the table there are approximately 900,000 distinct CDR3 sequences, roughly 43% of which are singletons. The chain couples TRBV7-6 to TRBJ2-7; no clear D gene. Sequencing used blood. This TCR was recovered from a man in his thirties or forties in good health. The CDR3 loop reads CASSLGSRTYEQYF. The CDR3 nucleotides read TGTGCCAGCAGCTTAGGTAGTCGTACTTACGAGCAGTACTTC.